This T cell receptor beta chain is drawn from a study of blood T cell repertoires in COVID-19 (dated by TCRdb to 2018 to 2021). Concerning the study at large: Collaborator samples came from the United States, Italy and Spain and covered acute and convalescent phases of COVID-19. The material from the prospective study consisted of cDNA or gDNA derived from T cells, B-cell-depleted T cells, or PBMCs. The dataset comprised deeply sampled blood TCRbeta repertoires from subjects exposed to, actively infected with, or recovered from COVID-19. The repertoires were made available in a free public database intended to serve as a resource for research on the immune response to SARS-CoV-2. The samples were drawn from two sources: the first 160 participants of the ongoing ImmuneRACE study, and 1,000 to 1,500 subjects contributed by 6 global collaborators. A de-identified subject ID, COVID-19 status, age in years and sex were almost always included in the sample metadata. Where available, HLA class I and class II types were obtained from metadata supplied by the sample provider rather than from assay-based typing.

Worth noting for this clone: No antigen is known for it. No much larger clonotype is one base removed from it; base qualities were not supplied.

TCRbeta CDR3 regions were amplified from genomic DNA using the immunoSEQ Assay, a bias-controlled multiplex PCR. In the authors' own workflow: Within the assay, amplification of reference gene primers was used to estimate how many nucleated cells each sample contained. Sequence reads were collapsed and filtered to measure the absolute abundance of every unique TCRbeta CDR3 rearrangement. Productive Simpson clonality was computed per sample as the square root of Simpson's diversity index over productive rearrangements. TCRdb carries this immuneACCESS record with in-frame sequences only. Its versions omit some clonotypes, under half of them owing to an unresolved V gene in the studies checked, with the rest unexplained. Clone size and the V and J calls come from that table; the DNA yielded D and trimming. Within this sample are about 330,000 clones, with about 90% of them counted one time only. In total, the top ten clones hold around 5% of the sample.

Study-wide conclusions, independent of this receptor: The quantity of clinical and demographic metadata differed by source and by participant and was supplied without curation.

CDR1 and CDR2, per the germline V gene, are MGHDK and SYGVNS. The germline ends are 15 bases apart after V is trimmed by 0 bases and J by 2 bases. The CDR3 spans 17 residues, from the cysteine through the phenylalanine. Only CDR3 DNA remains: 51 bases, in frame from the first base. Participants in the prospective study were enrolled through a virtual design, were aged about 18 to 100 years, and lived in roughly 24 United States geographic areas. In the prospective study, cohorts were assigned on the basis of participant-reported clinical history obtained from a screening survey and a study questionnaire. For ImmuneRACE Cohort 3, a participant was defined as recovered based on two consecutive negative NP/OP PCR tests, clearance by a healthcare professional, or resolution of symptoms. In the prospective study, whole blood, serum and a nasopharyngeal or oropharyngeal swab were collected from each participant by mobile phlebotomists. Participants in the prospective study had the option to provide additional blood draws and questionnaires over a roughly two-month period. Blood samples from the prospective study were shipped frozen or at room temperature prior to DNA extraction.

Recombination joined TRBV25-1 with TRBJ2-3; perhaps TRBD2 is the D gene, with 7 bases matching. The origin of this receptor is a man aged 30 to 45 who had recovered from COVID-19. The material sequenced was PBMCs or T cells enriched from blood (not recorded which). DNA sequence: TGTGCCAGCAGTGAATATGGTGCGGGGGCCTTCACAGATACGCAGTATTTT. Its coded protein is CASSEYGAGAFTDTQYF.